This TCR beta chain was captured in a study of cytomegalovirus exposure and HLA in healthy donors. Researchers ran the PCR with 60 Vbeta and 13 Jbeta primers. Libraries were prepared by immunoSEQ multiplex PCR; TCRdb keeps only in-frame clonotypes and omits some of them. The table for this sample gives tens of thousands of clones. V lost 5 bases, J lost 1 base, and 8 bases lay in between. Germline V lookup: CDR1 SGHVS, CDR2 FNYEAQ. The CDR3 contains 13 residues. The sample was PBMCs. This TCR came from a human donor in good health. The rearrangement joins TRBV7-6 to TRBJ1-1, with unresolved D. The CDR3 DNA follows: TGTGCCAGCAGCCCCCAGGCGAACACTGAAGCTTTCTTT. This sequence encodes CASSPQANTEAFF.